This is a list of T cell receptor beta chains from one sample in a study of blood T cells in healthy people across ages. In TCRdb, the 5' RACE reads were re-called with MiXCR into one record per CDR3 protein. The sample includes hundreds of thousands of distinct CDR3 sequences, nearly 60% of them seen just once. Sequencing input: blood. Every receptor here comes from a man younger than 40 in good health. Both conserved end residues are part of each CDR3. The order of the fields is D gene, clone size, V gene, J gene, CDR3 protein, CDR3 DNA. A D gene is named only where the DNA matches it firmly. Expanded clones are given a class, and other clones once, few, many or no size at all.

TRBD1	-	TRBV28	TRBJ2-7	CASRPGTGLSYEQYF	TGTGCCAGCAGGCCCGGGACAGGGCTCTCCTACGAGCAGTACTTC
-	-	TRBV6-1	TRBJ2-1	CASSDNNYEQFF	TGTGCCAGCAGTGATAATAATTATGAGCAGTTCTTC
-	once	TRBV3-1	TRBJ1-2	CASSYRRNGYTF	TGTGCCAGCAGCTACCGTAGGAATGGCTACACCTTC
-	-	TRBV10-3	TRBJ2-2	CAIRWDPNTGELFF	TGTGCCATCCGCTGGGACCCCAACACCGGGGAGCTGTTTTTT
-	-	TRBV6-2/TRBV6-3	TRBJ2-1	CASSYNRDSYNEQFF	TGTGCCAGCAGTTACAACCGGGACTCCTACAATGAGCAGTTCTTC
TRBD2	-	TRBV4-2	TRBJ2-1	CASSRQALAGTYNEQFF	TGTGCCAGCAGCCGTCAAGCCCTAGCGGGGACTTACAATGAGCAGTTCTTC
-	medium-sized	TRBV2	TRBJ2-7	CASSGWRKTYEQYF	TGTGCCAGCAGTGGGTGGCGAAAGACCTACGAGCAGTACTTC
TRBD1	-	TRBV7-2	TRBJ1-2	CASSFLGQGLGNGYTF	TGTGCCAGCAGCTTCCTTGGACAGGGGTTAGGGAATGGCTACACCTTC
TRBD2	-	TRBV10-3	TRBJ2-3	CAISEALAGTDTQYF	TGTGCCATCAGTGAGGCCCTAGCGGGCACAGATACGCAGTATTTT
-	few	TRBV29-1	TRBJ2-3	CSVEEVGTDTQYF	TGCAGCGTTGAAGAGGTCGGCACAGATACGCAGTATTTT
TRBD1	-	TRBV24-1	TRBJ2-7	CATSDEDRVSPFYEQYF	TGTGCCACCAGTGATGAGGACAGGGTGAGTCCCTTCTACGAGCAGTACTTC
-	-	TRBV3-1	TRBJ1-2	CASSRGSYQGYTF	TGTGCCAGCAGCCGCGGGTCCTACCAGGGCTACACCTTC
-	-	TRBV27	TRBJ1-6	CASSLWADGRSPLHF	TGTGCCAGCAGTTTATGGGCAGACGGGAGGTCACCCCTCCACTTT
-	few	TRBV12-3/TRBV12-4	TRBJ2-7	CASSLSQGLNEQYF	TGTGCCAGCAGTTTATCCCAGGGTCTAAACGAGCAGTACTTC
-	-	TRBV20-1	TRBJ1-2	CSASPPLRPGYTF	TGCAGTGCTAGTCCACCGTTGAGGCCGGGCTACACCTTC
-	-	TRBV5-1	TRBJ2-1	CASSPRRVDNGQFF	TGCGCCAGCAGCCCCCGGCGGGTAGACAATGGGCAGTTCTTC
TRBD2	-	TRBV7-2	TRBJ2-7	CASSTRLAAEQYF	TGTGCCAGTAGCACTAGGCTAGCGGCCGAGCAGTACTTC
-	many	TRBV7-4	TRBJ2-3	CASSPELNSEVQGEENTDTQYF	TGTGCCAGCAGCCCTGAGTTAAATTCTGAAGTACAGGGAGAGGAAAACACAGATACGCAGTATTTT
TRBD1	once	TRBV7-8	TRBJ2-7	CASSLHDRARRSYEQYF	TGTGCCAGCAGCCTACACGACAGGGCTCGCCGCTCCTACGAGCAGTACTTC
TRBD2	-	TRBV20-1	TRBJ2-1	CRVLKAGAYNEQFF	TGCAGGGTACTAAAAGCGGGGGCTTACAATGAGCAGTTCTTC
-	-	TRBV18	TRBJ1-1	CASSPTAVLTEAFF	TGTGCCAGCTCACCTACGGCGGTTCTAACTGAAGCTTTCTTT
-	-	TRBV10-3	TRBJ2-3	CAISGPTDTQYF	TGTGCCATCAGTGGTCCCACAGATACGCAGTATTTT
-	-	TRBV14	TRBJ1-1	CASSKQGGNTEAFF	TGTGCCAGCAGCAAACAGGGAGGGAACACTGAAGCTTTCTTT